What follows describes a single T cell receptor (beta chain). The antigen is not known. Every donor had blood drawn once into heparin, roughly 0.11 L on average. The investigators reverse transcribed all of the isolated RNA, so they sequenced expressed TCRB transcripts. Libraries were prepared by immunoSEQ multiplex PCR; TCRdb keeps only in-frame clonotypes and omits some of them. The table has some 400,000 clones, roughly 16% seen once. Deletions cut 0 bases from V and 11 bases from J, with 11 bases between. The length of the CDR3 is 13 residues. The germline V gene has CDR1 KGHSH and CDR2 LQKENI. The sample belongs to a study of beta chain features in type 1 diabetes. Notes on the study in general: Still unanswered here is whether HLA type influences TCRB rearrangement. People with Type 1 diabetes carried modestly yet significantly shorter TCRB CDR3s in all four CD4+ subsets.

This clonotype was obtained from a woman between 18 and 29 years old in good health. The sequencing input was naive CD4+ T cells from blood. The chain joins TRBV18 to TRBJ1-5; no firm D call. CDR3 nucleotide sequence: TGTGCCAGCTCACCACCGGGAGCCGAGGCCCAGCATTTT. Protein product: CASSPPGAEAQHF.